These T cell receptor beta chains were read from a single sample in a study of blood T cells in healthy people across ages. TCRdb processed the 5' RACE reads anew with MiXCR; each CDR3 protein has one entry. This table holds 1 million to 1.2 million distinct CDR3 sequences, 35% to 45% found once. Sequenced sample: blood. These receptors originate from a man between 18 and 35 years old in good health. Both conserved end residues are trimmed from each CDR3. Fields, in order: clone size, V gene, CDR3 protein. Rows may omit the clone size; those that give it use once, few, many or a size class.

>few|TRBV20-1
SARCLPNRNTIY
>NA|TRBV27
ASSQLWDAVNQETQY
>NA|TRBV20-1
SLSRTRGNEQF
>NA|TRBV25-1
ASSGTSGGWGKETQY
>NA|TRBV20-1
SARELASGGRRETQY
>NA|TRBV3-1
ASSQDPAYSGNTIY
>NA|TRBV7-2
ASSKESTDTQY
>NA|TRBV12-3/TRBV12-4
ASRDPNRPQH
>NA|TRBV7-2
ASRLLAGGPEQF
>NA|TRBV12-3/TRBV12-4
ASIFGGWGLAKEQF
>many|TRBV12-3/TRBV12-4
ASSLGPAPDTQY
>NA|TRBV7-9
ASTVGHGYGYT
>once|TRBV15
ATSRNGELF
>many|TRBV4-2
ASSQEAGGHETQY
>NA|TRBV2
ASRHWSNTDTQY
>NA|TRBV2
ASSEGQVRTDAQY
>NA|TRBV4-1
ASSQEYLLRDTEAF
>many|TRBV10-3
ATADRDNQPQH
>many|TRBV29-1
SVSQGGLGNIQY
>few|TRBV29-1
SGARGSTEAF
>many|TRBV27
ASSLGQAYGYT
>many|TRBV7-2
ASTSARGDTQY
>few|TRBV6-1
ASSGETDYYGYT
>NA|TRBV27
ASSLAGGAVGYT
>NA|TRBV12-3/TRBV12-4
ASSLGGDYSNQPQH
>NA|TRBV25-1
ASSDLEDTEAF
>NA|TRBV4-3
ASSQEGAAVYGYT
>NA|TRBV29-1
SVVWDREFGYEQY
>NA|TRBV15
ATSRDLGYHEQY
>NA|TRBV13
ASSPPPDRGFYNEQF
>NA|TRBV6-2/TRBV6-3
ASSYIVSDSNYGYT
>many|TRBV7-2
ASSSKQGDEQF
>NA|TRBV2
ASSSTSGSEQY
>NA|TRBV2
ASRLAADTQY
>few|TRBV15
ATSTYYGTSEPDTQY
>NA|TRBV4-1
ASSQDYQRGYNEQF
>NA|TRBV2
ASSEGPGGGFGTLYGYT
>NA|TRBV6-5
ASSSGQGPDGYT
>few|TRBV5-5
ASSFGQGSSTQY
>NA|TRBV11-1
ASSLVTRREQF
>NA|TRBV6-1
ASNTQAPVDYGYT
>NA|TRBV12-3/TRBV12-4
ASSLGLSSGYYGYT
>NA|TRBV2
ASSELDSSYNEQF
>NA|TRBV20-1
SAKGQWGTSTLH
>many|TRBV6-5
ASSSRLQGNYGYT
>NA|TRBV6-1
ASSRTSGGGFTDTQY
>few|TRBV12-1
ASRRRNPDTQY
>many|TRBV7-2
ASSLRQSYEQY
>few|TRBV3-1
ASSQDLTVGAQY
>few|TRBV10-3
AISGGTSVGETQY
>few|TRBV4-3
ASSRWVRNYGYT
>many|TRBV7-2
ASSPRGNQPQH
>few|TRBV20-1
STGGTSGTYNEQF
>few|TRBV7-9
ASSDPGHSKTDTQY